The subject of this entry is one TCR beta chain. This clone occurred a few times. Its binding antigen is unknown. No base quality information exists; no much larger clone differs at one position. The CDR3 sequence holds 11 residues, the cysteine and phenylalanine included. The retained sequence is limited to the CDR3, 33 bases, with the frame set at the first base. The germline V gene (reference sequence) sets CDR1 to SEHNR and CDR2 to FQNEAQ. V is shortened by 8 bases, J by 6 bases, and the region joining them spans 11 bases. The data belong to a study of cytomegalovirus exposure and HLA in healthy donors listed by TCRdb under 2017. About the full investigation: An earlier analysis of several hundred of the donors reported 250 to 300 Gb of sequence data and around 120 million unique TCR beta sequences obtained from 150 million to 200 million T cells. HLA typing included class I and class II loci at four-digit resolution. In the later analysis, no new phenotypic data were used to find candidate immune exposures; instead, reliance was placed on TCR beta sequences and their occurrence across donors. High-throughput TCR immunosequencing, statistical association of individual TCRs with disease status, and machine learning were combined to predict cytomegalovirus infection status. Every discovery cohort repertoire had been produced on one sequencing platform. In an earlier analysis of around 540 of the donors, high-throughput TCR beta sequencing was used to judge whether each TCR beta V gene segment behaved as functional or pseudogenic. In a later genetic analysis, genome-wide SNP genotypes for about three fifths of the roughly 670 donors were used, and that subset was treated as a discovery cohort. The study aimed to test whether cataloging public T cell receptors could reveal signatures of past pathogen exposure. Typing coverage varied by locus: roughly 629-640 donors for A, B, C, DRB1 and DQB1; 522 for DQA1; around 610 for DPA1; roughly 450 for DPB1. An early release that covered 500 to 800 HLA-typed donors contained 250 to 350 gigabases of sequencing data and 70 million to 100 million unique TCR sequences. Along with the roughly 710-subject first cohort, a separate validation cohort of more than 90 different subjects was used. Of the roughly 400 genotyped donors, 70% to 90% were placed in the genetic ancestry cluster associated with self-reported Caucasian donors. Because of strong linkage in the cohort, four or five DR-DQ haplotypes were treated as single units for association and clustering. The T cell repertoires of 666 subjects were profiled by immunosequencing and related to cytomegalovirus serostatus. Donor age, sex, ethnicity and CMV serostatus were compiled alongside the repertoire data. Across around 400 genotyped donors of the cohort, an average of about 220,000 unique TCR beta nucleotide sequences per donor were sequenced, and roughly 20% of those sequences were non-productive. A later analysis re-analyzed previously published TCR beta repertoires from approximately 670 donors and added high-resolution HLA genotyping to study TCR occurrence patterns.

The cohort was made up of 500 to 800 healthy bone marrow donors. At the time of sampling, every cohort member was nominally healthy, though immune exposures that went unrecorded were likely present. The donor was CMV seropositive and was included in the group of 250 to 300 seropositive cohort members. Each donor provided a peripheral blood sample, and peripheral blood mononuclear cells were used for TCR beta sequencing. The Qiagen DNeasy Blood Extraction Kit was used to extract genomic DNA from the blood cell samples. Receptors were amplified or captured by the immunoSEQ multiplex PCR assay. The multiplex PCR relied on a mix of 60 forward primers for TCR Vbeta segments and 13 reverse primers for TCR Jbeta segments. The CDR3 region of rearranged TCR beta genes was amplified from genomic DNA by a multiplex PCR assay. The Illumina HiSeq System was used to sequence the amplified TCR beta libraries as 87-base-pair reads. On the study's bioinformatics: Across the 666 repertoires, a later analysis counted tens of millions of unique TCR beta chains, 9.5 million to 12 million of which were shared by at least two donors. Raw reads were error-corrected and collapsed into unique sequences with a nearest-neighbor algorithm that merged closely related sequences to remove PCR and sequencing errors. CDR3 sequences were aligned to IMGT reference sequences to assign V, D and J gene segments. For a sequence to be retained, a match of at least six nucleotides to both a V gene segment and a J gene segment was required. A rearrangement counted as productive if the CDR3 had no stop codons and remained in frame with V and J, and every other rearrangement counted as non-productive. Following IMGT convention, CDR3 was defined as the stretch from the second conserved V-encoded cysteine to the conserved J-encoded phenylalanine. In an earlier analysis of just under 600 of the donors, sequences lacking an unambiguous match to a single V gene segment were excluded. An earlier analysis of some 500 of the donors classified V segments as functional when productive rearrangements were above 56.7% and as segregating when the standard deviation between donors was above 5%. A statistical classification framework was built for diagnosing cytomegalovirus status from the catalog of TCR beta chain sequences. In a later analysis, TCR nucleotide sequences were compared against IMGT/GENE-DB human TR gene sequences so that V and J genes could be assigned. A later analysis assigned CDR3 sequences and most-parsimonious VDJ recombination scenarios with the TCRdist pipeline. In a later analysis, every TCR beta chain was defined by the combination of its CDR3 amino acid sequence and its V-gene family, and reads without a unique V-gene family were dropped. To address suspected cross-contamination and a sequencing artifact, a later analysis removed approximately 590 highly shared, low-generation-probability nucleotide sequences. In a later analysis, a clonal expansion index was calculated for each public chain from normalized within-repertoire ranks of inferred template counts. A later analysis computed generation probabilities with a VDJ recombination model fitted to out-of-frame rearrangements, and checked the results against IGoR. In a later analysis, hypergeometric tests were used to score TCR-TCR, TCR-HLA and TCR-CMV co-occurrence, with a repertoire-size bias correction applied to TCR pairs. To estimate false discovery rates, a later analysis permuted the HLA or CMV assignments 20 times. In a later analysis, co-occurring TCRs were grouped with DBSCAN, and TCRdist sequence similarity was added when clustering was performed within HLA-allele-positive subsets. Co-occurrence clustering excluded repertoires with fewer than 30,000 or more than 120,000 public chains, plus five with anomalous nucleotide sharing. The table was pulled from immuneACCESS by TCRdb, which kept in-frame rearrangements only. Such tables lose some clones; where checked, under half of the loss comes from unresolved V genes, and the rest has no known cause. The D gene and trimming were derived from the DNA, and the V and J assignments and clone size from that table. The sample table contains about 140,000 clones; only one count was recorded for 80% of them. Under 7.5% of the sample is held by the ten biggest clonotypes.

The study at large found these results: A later analysis found that most CMV-associated TCR beta chains appeared HLA-restricted, with HLA associations seemingly driven largely by CMV exposure. V-gene and J-gene trimming of TCR beta chains was associated with a missense DCLRE1C variant in a later genetic analysis, and the association was replicated in an independent cohort. The study gave a list of about 170 TCR beta chains associated with cytomegalovirus. A further reported finding was that TCR beta sequences accurately predicted the HLA-A and HLA-B alleles for most subjects in the first cohort. Roughly uniform sequencing depth across donors was assumed in presence/absence analyses, although this assumption may not hold. Most TCR sequences were observed very rarely across donors, whereas some public TCRs were present in many individuals. When HLA alleles, especially DR and DQ, strongly co-occurred, TCR associations were difficult to assign to individual alleles. A group of highly shared sequence variants was considered likely to be a technical artifact of the sequencing pipeline. Some IMGT-functional V segments, including TRBV6-2 and TRBV6-3, could not be told apart with the 87-base-pair reads, so those segments were excluded. Because some donors lacked HLA typing at each locus, the association tests relied only on the typed subset. Linkage disequilibrium might explain the correlated functional status among segregating V segments, but an unknown experimental factor could not be excluded. The cohort was sequenced for TCR beta chains only, and without alpha or paired-chain data the features that could be detected were limited. A few of the identified cytomegalovirus-associated TCR beta chains were confirmed in vitro to be specific for cytomegalovirus antigens. In an earlier analysis of roughly 560 of the donors, most TCR beta V segments were observed in productive rearrangements about 90% or about 30% of the time, broadly matching IMGT annotations. A later analysis reported that several top co-occurrence clusters appeared linked to parvovirus B19, influenza, CMV and Epstein-Barr virus. In a later analysis, TCR association rates were found to vary across HLA loci, with the most associated TCRs seen for DRB1 alleles and the fewest for HLA-C alleles. The earlier analysis of 587 of the donors excluded fewer than 20 rarely observed V segments, including chromosome 9 orphons, because counts were too low. Immune exposure information for the cohort was limited to CMV serostatus. Specific HLA alleles were associated with roughly 16,000 TCR beta sequences at a false discovery rate of 0.05 in a later analysis. It was suggested by the authors that the approach could potentially be generalized to other disease states and immunological phenotypes. Compared with the approximately 670-donor mean, donors in an Asian-associated ancestry cluster had fewer N-insertions in productive TCRs, according to a later genetic analysis. In a later analysis, HLA-associated TCR beta chains showed more clonal expansion and lower generation probabilities than non-associated chains that were equally common. The classifier was reported to diagnose cytomegalovirus status with high specificity and sensitivity in both the original cohort and the validation cohort.

Sequences were obtained from PBMCs. The clonotype originates from a man in his forties in good health and CMV-seropositive. This chain is built from TRBV7-9 and TRBJ2-7, and possibly TRBD2, on 5 matching bases. The bases read TGTGCCAGCGGCCCCGGGGTCGAGCAGTACTTC. Translated, it reads CASGPGVEQYF.